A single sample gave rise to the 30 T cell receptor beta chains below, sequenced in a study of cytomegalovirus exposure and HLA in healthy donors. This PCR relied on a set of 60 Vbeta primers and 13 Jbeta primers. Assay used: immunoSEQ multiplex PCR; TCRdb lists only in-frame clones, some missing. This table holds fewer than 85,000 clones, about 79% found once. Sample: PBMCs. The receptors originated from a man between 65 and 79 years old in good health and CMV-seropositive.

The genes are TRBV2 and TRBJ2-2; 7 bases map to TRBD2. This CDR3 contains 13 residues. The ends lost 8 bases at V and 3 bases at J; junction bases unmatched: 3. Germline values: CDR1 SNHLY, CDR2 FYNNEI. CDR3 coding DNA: TGTGCCAGCGGGACTACTTACACCGGGGAGCTGTTTTTT. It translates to CASGTTYTGELFF.

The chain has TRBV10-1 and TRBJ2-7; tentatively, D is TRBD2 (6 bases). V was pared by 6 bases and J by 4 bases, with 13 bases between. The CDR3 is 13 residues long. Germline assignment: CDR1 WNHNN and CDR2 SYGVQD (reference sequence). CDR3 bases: TGCGCCAGCAGCCCGGGACGGGAGTACGAGCAGTACTTC. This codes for CASSPGREYEQYF.

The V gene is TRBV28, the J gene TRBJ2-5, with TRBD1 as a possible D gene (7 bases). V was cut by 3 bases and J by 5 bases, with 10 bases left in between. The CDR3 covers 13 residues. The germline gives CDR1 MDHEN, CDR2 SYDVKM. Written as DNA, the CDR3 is TGTGCCAGCAGTTTCAGGGGGAGGGAGACCCAGTACTTC. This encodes CASSFRGRETQYF.

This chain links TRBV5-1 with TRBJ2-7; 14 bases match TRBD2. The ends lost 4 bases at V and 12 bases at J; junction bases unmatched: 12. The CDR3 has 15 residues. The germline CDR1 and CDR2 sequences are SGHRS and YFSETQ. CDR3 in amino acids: CASSRMTSGGAGAYF. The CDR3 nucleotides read TGCGCCAGCAGCCGGATGACTAGCGGGGGGGCCGGGGCGTACTTC.

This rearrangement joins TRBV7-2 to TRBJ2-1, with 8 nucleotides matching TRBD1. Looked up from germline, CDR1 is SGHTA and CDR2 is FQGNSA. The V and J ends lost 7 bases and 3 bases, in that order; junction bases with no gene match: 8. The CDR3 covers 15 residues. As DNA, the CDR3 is TGTGCCAGCACCTTGGACAGGGCCCTCTACAATGAGCAGTTCTTC. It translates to CASTLDRALYNEQFF.

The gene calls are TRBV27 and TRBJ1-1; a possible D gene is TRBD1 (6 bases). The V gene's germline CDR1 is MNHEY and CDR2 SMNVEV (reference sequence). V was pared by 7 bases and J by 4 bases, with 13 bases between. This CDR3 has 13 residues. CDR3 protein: CASTTGLGTEAFF. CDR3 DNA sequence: TGTGCCAGCACTACAGGGTTGGGCACTGAAGCTTTCTTT.

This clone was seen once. The CDR3: CASRPGQGTYEQYF. The CDR3 DNA reads TGTGCCAGCAGACCGGGACAGGGGACCTACGAGCAGTACTTC. This chain uses TRBV25-1 with TRBJ2-7, with TRBD1 matching over 10 bases. The CDR3 runs 14 residues. V was clipped by 6 bases and J by 2 bases; unmatched bases: 4. Germline V CDR1 and CDR2: MGHDK, SYGVNS.

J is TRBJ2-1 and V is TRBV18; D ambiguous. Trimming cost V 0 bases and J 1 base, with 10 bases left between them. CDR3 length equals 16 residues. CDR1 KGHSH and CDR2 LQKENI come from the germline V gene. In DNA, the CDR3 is TGTGCCAGCTCACCACCGAACCAGATGTCCTACAATGAGCAGTTCTTC. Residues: CASSPPNQMSYNEQFF.

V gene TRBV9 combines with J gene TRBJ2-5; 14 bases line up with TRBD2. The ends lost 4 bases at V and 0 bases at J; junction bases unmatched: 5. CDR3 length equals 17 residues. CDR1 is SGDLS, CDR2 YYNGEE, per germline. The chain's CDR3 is CASSTGTSGGDQETQYF. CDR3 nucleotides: TGTGCCAGCAGCACCGGGACTAGCGGGGGAGACCAAGAGACCCAGTACTTC.

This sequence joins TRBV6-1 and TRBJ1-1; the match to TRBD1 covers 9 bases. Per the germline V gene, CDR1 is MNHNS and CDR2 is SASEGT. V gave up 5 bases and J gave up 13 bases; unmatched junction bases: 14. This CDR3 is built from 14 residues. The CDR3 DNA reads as TGTGCCAGCAGTACGGGACAGGGCGTATCGGATGGTTTCTTT. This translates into CASSTGQGVSDGFF.

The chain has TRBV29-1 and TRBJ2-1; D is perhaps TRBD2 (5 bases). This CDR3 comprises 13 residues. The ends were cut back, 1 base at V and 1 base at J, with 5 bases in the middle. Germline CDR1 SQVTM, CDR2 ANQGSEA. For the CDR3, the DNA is TGCAGCGTTGAAGGGACTTCCTACAATGAGCAGTTCTTC. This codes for CSVEGTSYNEQFF.

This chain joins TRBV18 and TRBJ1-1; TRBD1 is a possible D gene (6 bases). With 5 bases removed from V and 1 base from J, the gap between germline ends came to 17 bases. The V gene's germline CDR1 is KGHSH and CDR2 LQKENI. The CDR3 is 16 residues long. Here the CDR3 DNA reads TGTGCCAGCTCATCCTCGGACAGTCGGGAGAACACTGAAGCTTTCTTT. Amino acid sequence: CASSSSDSRENTEAFF.

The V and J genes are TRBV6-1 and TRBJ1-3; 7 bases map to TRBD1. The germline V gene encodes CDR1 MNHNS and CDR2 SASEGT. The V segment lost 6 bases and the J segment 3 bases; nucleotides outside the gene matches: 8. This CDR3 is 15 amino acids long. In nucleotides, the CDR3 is TGTGCCAGCAGAGACCTACAGGGGAGTGGAAACACCATATATTTT. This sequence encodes CASRDLQGSGNTIYF.

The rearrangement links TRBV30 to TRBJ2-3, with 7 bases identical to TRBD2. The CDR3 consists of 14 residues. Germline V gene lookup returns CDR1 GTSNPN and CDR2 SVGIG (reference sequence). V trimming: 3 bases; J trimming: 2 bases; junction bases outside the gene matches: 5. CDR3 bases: TGTGCCTGGAGGAAGCGGGATTACACAGATACGCAGTATTTT. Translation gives CAWRKRDYTDTQYF.

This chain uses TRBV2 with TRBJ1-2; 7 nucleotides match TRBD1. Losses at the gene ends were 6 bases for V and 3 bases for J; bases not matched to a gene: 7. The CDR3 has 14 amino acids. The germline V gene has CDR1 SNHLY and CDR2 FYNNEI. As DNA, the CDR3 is TGTGCCAGCAGCCAACAGGGGCAAGACTATGGCTACACCTTC. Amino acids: CASSQQGQDYGYTF.

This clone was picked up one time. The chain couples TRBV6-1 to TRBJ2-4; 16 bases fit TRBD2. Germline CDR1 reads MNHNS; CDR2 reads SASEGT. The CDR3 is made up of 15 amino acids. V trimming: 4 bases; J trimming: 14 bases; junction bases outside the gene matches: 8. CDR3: CASSARGTSGRGKYF. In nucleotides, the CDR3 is TGTGCCAGCAGTGCCCGGGGGACTAGCGGGAGGGGGAAGTACTTC.

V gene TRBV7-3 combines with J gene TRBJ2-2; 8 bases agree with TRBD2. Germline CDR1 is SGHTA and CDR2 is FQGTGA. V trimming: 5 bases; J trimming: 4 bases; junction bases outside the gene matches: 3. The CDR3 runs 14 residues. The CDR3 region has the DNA TGTGCCAGCAGCCGGGGGGGGCTCACCGGGGAGCTGTTTTTT. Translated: CASSRGGLTGELFF.

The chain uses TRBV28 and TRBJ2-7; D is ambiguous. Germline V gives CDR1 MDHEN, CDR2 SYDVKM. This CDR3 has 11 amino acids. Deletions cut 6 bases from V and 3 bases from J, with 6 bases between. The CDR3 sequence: CASRSNYEQYF. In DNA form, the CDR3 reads TGTGCCAGCAGATCTAACTACGAGCAGTACTTC.

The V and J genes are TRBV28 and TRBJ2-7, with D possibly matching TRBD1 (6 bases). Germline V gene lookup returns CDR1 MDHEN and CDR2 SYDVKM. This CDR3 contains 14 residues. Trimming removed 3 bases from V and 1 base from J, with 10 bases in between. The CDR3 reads CASSLTGQSYEQYF. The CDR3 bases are TGTGCCAGCAGTTTGACAGGCCAATCCTACGAGCAGTACTTC. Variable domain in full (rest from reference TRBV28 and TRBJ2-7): DVKVTQSSRYLVKRTGEKVFLECVQDMDHENMFWYRQDPGLGLRLIYFSYDVKMKEKGDIPEGYSVSREKKERFSLILESASTNQTSMYLCASSLTGQSYEQYFGPGTRLTVT.

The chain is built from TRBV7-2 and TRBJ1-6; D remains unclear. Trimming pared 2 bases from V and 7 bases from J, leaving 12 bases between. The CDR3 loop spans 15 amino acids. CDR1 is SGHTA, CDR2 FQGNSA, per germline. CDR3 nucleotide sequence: TGTGCCAGCAGCTTACGAGAGGGAAGCAATTCACCCCTCCACTTT. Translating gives CASSLREGSNSPLHF.

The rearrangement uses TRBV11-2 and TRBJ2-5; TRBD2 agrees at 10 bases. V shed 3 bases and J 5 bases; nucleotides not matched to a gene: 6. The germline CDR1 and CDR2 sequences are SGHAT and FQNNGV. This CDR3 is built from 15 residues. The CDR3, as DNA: TGTGCCAGCAGCTTTTTTCTAGCGGGGGATGAGACCCAGTACTTC. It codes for CASSFFLAGDETQYF.

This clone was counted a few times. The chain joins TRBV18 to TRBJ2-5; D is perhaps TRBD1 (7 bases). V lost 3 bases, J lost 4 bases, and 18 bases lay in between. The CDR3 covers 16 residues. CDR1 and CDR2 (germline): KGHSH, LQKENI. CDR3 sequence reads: CASSPTGGGGGETQYF. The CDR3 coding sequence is TGTGCCAGCTCACCCACTGGAGGGGGCGGCGGAGAGACCCAGTACTTC.

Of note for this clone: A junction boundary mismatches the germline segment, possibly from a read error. This CDR3 is CASSLAPGETQYF. CDR3 nucleotide sequence: TGTGCCAGCAGCCTAGCGCCGGGGGAGACCCAGTACTTC. V and J are TRBV7-6 and TRBJ2-5, with D possibly being TRBD2 (6 bases). The CDR3 runs to 13 residues. Germline V gene sequence: CDR1 SGHVS, CDR2 FNYEAQ.

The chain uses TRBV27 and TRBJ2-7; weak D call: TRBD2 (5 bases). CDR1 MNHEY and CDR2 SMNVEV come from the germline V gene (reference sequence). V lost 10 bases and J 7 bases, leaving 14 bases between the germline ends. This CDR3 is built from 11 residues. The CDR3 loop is CAITRVPEQYF. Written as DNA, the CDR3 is TGTGCCATCACGAGGGTACCAGAGCAGTACTTC.

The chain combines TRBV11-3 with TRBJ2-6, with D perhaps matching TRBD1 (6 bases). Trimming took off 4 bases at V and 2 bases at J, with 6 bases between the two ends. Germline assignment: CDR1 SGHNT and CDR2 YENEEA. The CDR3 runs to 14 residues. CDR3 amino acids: CASSSGAGANVLTF. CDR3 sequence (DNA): TGTGCCAGCAGCTCAGGGGCTGGGGCCAACGTCCTGACTTTC.

The CDR3 reads CASSASYEQYF. As DNA, the CDR3 is TGTGCCAGCAGTGCTTCCTACGAGCAGTACTTC. V usage is TRBV25-1 and J usage is TRBJ2-7; the D is unclear. In germline, CDR1 is MGHDK, CDR2 SYGVNS. Deletions cut 4 bases from V and 1 base from J, with 2 bases between. The CDR3 is 11 amino acids.

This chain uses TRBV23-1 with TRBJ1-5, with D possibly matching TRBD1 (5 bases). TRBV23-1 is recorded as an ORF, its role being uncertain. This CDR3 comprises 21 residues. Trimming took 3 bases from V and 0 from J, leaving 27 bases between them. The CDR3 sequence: CASSHFKGVPKLSYSNQPQHF. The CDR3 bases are TGCGCCAGCAGTCACTTTAAAGGGGTCCCCAAGCTGTCCTATAGCAATCAGCCCCAGCATTTT.

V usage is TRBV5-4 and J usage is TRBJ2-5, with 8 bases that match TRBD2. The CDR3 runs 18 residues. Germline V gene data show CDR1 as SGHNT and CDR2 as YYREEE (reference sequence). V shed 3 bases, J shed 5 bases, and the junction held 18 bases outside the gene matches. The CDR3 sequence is CASSSDGWREDSGETQYF. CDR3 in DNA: TGTGCCAGCAGCTCAGACGGTTGGCGGGAGGACAGTGGGGAGACCCAGTACTTC.

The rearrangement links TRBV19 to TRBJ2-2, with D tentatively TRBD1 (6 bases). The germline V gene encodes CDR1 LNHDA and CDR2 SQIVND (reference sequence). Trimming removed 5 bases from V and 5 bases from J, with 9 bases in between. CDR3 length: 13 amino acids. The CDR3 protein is CASSPTGTGELFF. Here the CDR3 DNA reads TGTGCCAGTAGTCCCACAGGGACCGGGGAGCTGTTTTTT.

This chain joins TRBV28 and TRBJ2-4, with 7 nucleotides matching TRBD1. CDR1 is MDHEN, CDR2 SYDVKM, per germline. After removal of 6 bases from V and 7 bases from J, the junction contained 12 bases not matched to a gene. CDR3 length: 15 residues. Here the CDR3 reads CASSNDRVRWNIQYF. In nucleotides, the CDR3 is TGTGCCAGCAGCAATGACAGGGTGAGGTGGAACATTCAGTACTTC.